This entry lists 22 T cell receptor beta chains sequenced from one sample in a study of blood T cells in healthy people across ages. A J-beta primer mix and a sample-barcoded 5' primer were used in a second PCR of roughly 6 to 11 cycles. Each CDR3 protein gets one entry after TCRdb re-called the 5' RACE reads with MiXCR. Of some 1.5 million distinct CDR3 sequences detected, roughly 43% appear once; the ten largest clones hold about 4%. Sequenced sample: blood. The receptors originated from a woman under 30 in good health.

The chain combines TRBV29-1 with TRBJ1-5; tentatively, D is TRBD1 (5 bases). This CDR3 has 14 residues. Germline CDR1 and CDR2: SQVTM and ANQGSEA. Trimming took 4 bases from V and 1 from J, leaving 11 bases between them. CDR3 nucleotides: TGCAGCGTTGCAGGGCCCGGAAGCAATCAGCCCCAGCATTTT. Protein: CSVAGPGSNQPQHF.

The V gene is TRBV3-1, the J gene TRBJ1-5; D unresolved. The CDR3 is made up of 15 amino acids. V lost 3 bases and J 1 base, leaving 10 bases between the germline ends. Germline CDR1 reads LGHDT; CDR2 reads YNNKEL (reference sequence). This chain's CDR3 is CASSHKYTSNQPQHF. In DNA form, the CDR3 reads TGTGCCAGCAGCCACAAATACACAAGCAATCAGCCCCAGCATTTT.

The table lists this clonotype with a few counts. The J gene is TRBJ2-4, the V gene TRBV6-5, with a tentative D call TRBD1 (6 bases). V lost 6 bases, J lost 0 bases, and 15 bases lay in between. This CDR3 contains 16 residues. Germline CDR1 MNHEY, CDR2 SVGAGI. The CDR3 spells CASSRTVYIAKNIQYF. CDR3 nucleotide sequence: TGTGCCAGCAGCCGGACAGTCTACATAGCCAAAAACATTCAGTACTTC.

This clonotype was recorded only once. V and J are TRBV24-1 and TRBJ2-1; D perhaps matches TRBD1 (6 bases). CDR3 length: 14 residues. Germline values: CDR1 KGHDR, CDR2 SFDVKD. The V end lost 4 bases, the J end lost 6 bases, and 12 bases lay between the germline ends. The CDR3 region has the DNA TGTGCCACCAGTGAGCCAGGGGCCAGCAATGAGCAGTTCTTC. Protein sequence: CATSEPGASNEQFF.

The gene calls are TRBV14 and TRBJ1-2; the match to TRBD1 covers 7 bases. Germline CDR1 is SGHDN and CDR2 is FVKESK. V was pared by 2 bases and J by 9 bases, with 18 bases of the junction left unmatched. The CDR3 has 17 amino acids. The CDR3 is CASSQTSGRDRAKRYTF. CDR3 DNA sequence: TGTGCCAGCAGCCAAACCTCTGGGCGAGACAGGGCCAAACGCTACACCTTC.

The table lists this clonotype with a few counts. This chain uses TRBV6-2 or TRBV6-3 with TRBJ2-1, with D possibly being TRBD2 (5 bases). Germline values: CDR1 MNHEY, CDR2 SVGEGT. CDR3 length: 15 amino acids. The V and J ends lost 7 bases and 4 bases respectively, with 17 bases between them. CDR3 DNA sequence: TGTGCCAGCAATCCCCCTAGCCTCTATTACAATGAGCAGTTCTTC. As protein: CASNPPSLYYNEQFF.

In this sample, this clonotype turned up a few times. Sequence at one end of the junction differs from germline and may be a read error. The rearrangement joins TRBV27 to TRBJ2-7; perhaps TRBD2 as D (6 bases). The CDR3 loop spans 16 amino acids. Germline CDR1 and CDR2: MNHEY and SMNVEV (reference sequence). The CDR3 protein is CASSLSRGLGSHEQYF. CDR3 bases: TGTGCCAGCAGTTTATCGCGGGGCTTAGGCTCCCACGAGCAGTACTTC.

This clonotype was found a few times. This chain joins TRBV6-1 and TRBJ2-1; D is unclear. The CDR3 covers 13 residues. Trimming removed 10 bases at V and 8 bases at J, with 18 bases between. Germline-derived CDR1 and CDR2 are MNHNS and SASEGT. CDR3 amino acids: CATFPPTRDEQFF. CDR3 nucleotides: TGTGCCACCTTTCCGCCTACACGGGATGAGCAGTTCTTC.

The chain employs TRBV7-9 and TRBJ2-5; no clear D gene. Germline assignment: CDR1 SEHNR and CDR2 FQNEAQ (reference sequence). CDR3 length equals 12 residues. Trimming took off 1 base at V and 11 bases at J, with 11 bases between the two ends. The CDR3 here is CASSLVFNEQYF. The CDR3 nucleotides read TGTGCCAGCAGCTTAGTCTTTAATGAGCAGTACTTC.

The V and J genes are TRBV14 and TRBJ2-1; D perhaps matches TRBD2 (7 bases). The V gene's germline CDR1 is SGHDN and CDR2 FVKESK. The CDR3 runs to 15 residues. The V end was cut by 4 bases, the J end by 10 bases, with 20 bases between. CDR3 coding DNA: TGTGCCAGCAGCCCAAAGGGGGGGGCGTTCTACGAGCAGTTCTTC. Encoded protein: CASSPKGGAFYEQFF.

The count of this clonotype is one. This chain uses TRBV5-1 with TRBJ2-5; D remains ambiguous. This CDR3 region has 14 residues. In germline, CDR1 is SGHRS, CDR2 YFSETQ. V dropped 0 bases and J dropped 4 bases, with 10 bases sitting between them. The CDR3 bases are TGCGCCAGCAGCTTGGCTAAGGAAGCAGAGACCCAGTACTTC. Protein: CASSLAKEAETQYF.

As for this clonotype: Sequence at one end of the junction differs from germline and may be a read error. The chain combines TRBV10-3 with TRBJ1-5, with TRBD1 identical over 7 bases. Germline loops: CDR1 ENHRY, CDR2 SYGVKD. This CDR3 is built from 14 residues. CDR3 amino acids: CATQGTYSNQHQHF. For the CDR3, the DNA is TGTGCCACACAGGGGACTTATAGCAATCAGCACCAGCATTTT.

The chain combines TRBV27 with TRBJ1-5; D uncertain. The CDR3 is 13 residues long. Germline loops: CDR1 MNHEY, CDR2 SMNVEV (reference sequence). Between the trimmed V and J ends, which lost 0 bases and 7 bases, there was a span of 7 bases. This chain's CDR3 is CASSLSGEQPQHF. CDR3 bases: TGTGCCAGCAGTTTATCGGGCGAACAGCCCCAGCATTTT.

Comment on this clonotype: This could be a read error, since a much larger clone is one nucleotide away. The chain joins TRBV4-3 to TRBJ2-1; TRBD1 aligns across 12 bases. Germline assignment: CDR1 LGHNA and CDR2 YSLEER. This CDR3 region has 16 residues. The V and J ends lost 7 bases and 2 bases, in that order; junction bases with no gene match: 6. CDR3 coding DNA: TGCGCCAGCACGGCCGGGACAGGGGGCCCCTACAATGAGCAGTTCTTC. Translation: CASTAGTGGPYNEQFF.

V usage is TRBV9 and J usage is TRBJ2-7, with a weak D call TRBD1 (6 bases). CDR3 size: 16 residues. Germline values: CDR1 SGDLS, CDR2 YYNGEE. V was trimmed by 0 bases and J by 0 bases, leaving 13 bases between them. The CDR3 DNA sequence: TGTGCCAGCAGCGTAGCCCAGTGGGACAACTCCTACGAGCAGTACTTC. This codes for CASSVAQWDNSYEQYF.

A few counts support this clonotype. J is TRBJ1-1 and V is TRBV20-1; a weak D match, TRBD1 (5 bases). CDR3 size: 12 residues. CDR1 is DFQATT, CDR2 SNEGSKA, per germline (reference sequence). DNA for the CDR3: TGCGGGAGTGGGGCCCCGAACACTGAAGCTTTCTTT. This encodes CGSGAPNTEAFF.

The gene calls are TRBV9 and TRBJ2-7; 9 bases are a match to TRBD2. J gave up 4 bases and V 0 bases, and 2 bases lay outside the gene matches. The CDR3 has 14 amino acids. Germline CDR1 is SGDLS and CDR2 is YYNGEE. Here the CDR3 reads CASSVEAGGYEQYF. The DNA of the CDR3 is TGTGCCAGCAGCGTAGAAGCGGGGGGATACGAGCAGTACTTC.

A few counts support this clonotype. This chain uses TRBV7-2 with TRBJ2-1; 7 bases are shared with TRBD2. This CDR3 has 16 amino acids. CDR1 is SGHTA, CDR2 FQGNSA, per germline. The trim removed 1 base at V and 7 bases at J, leaving 10 bases unmatched. The DNA for the CDR3 is TGTGCCAGCAGCTTAGATTTGCGCGGGGGATCGAATGAGCAGTTCTTC. Encoded protein: CASSLDLRGGSNEQFF. Full variable domain (rest looked up from reference TRBV7-2 and TRBJ2-1): GAGVSQSPSNKVTEKGKDVELRCDPISGHTALYWYRQSLGQGLEFLIYFQGNSAPDKSGLPSDRFSAERTGGSVSTLTIQRTQQEDSAVYLCASSLDLRGGSNEQFFGPGTRLTVL.

This clonotype was seen only a few times. The chain is built from TRBV4-3 and TRBJ1-6; D is ambiguous. The V end was cut by 0 bases, the J end by 2 bases, with 2 bases between. This CDR3 spans 14 amino acids. Germline V gene data show CDR1 as LGHNA and CDR2 as YSLEER. The CDR3 here is CASSQDAYNSPLHF. In DNA form, the CDR3 reads TGCGCCAGCAGCCAAGACGCCTATAATTCACCCCTCCACTTT.

This clonotype occurred a few times. This chain links TRBV27 with TRBJ1-2; D may be TRBD1 (5 bases). V lost 2 bases to trimming and J lost 3 bases, with 10 bases between them. In germline, CDR1 is MNHEY, CDR2 SMNVEV (reference sequence). This CDR3 has 14 residues. CDR3 sequence: CASSLLGGDYGYTF. As DNA, the CDR3 is TGTGCCAGCAGTTTACTCGGGGGGGACTATGGCTACACCTTC.

For this clonotype: A read error may be the cause here, since a much bigger clone is one base away. The rearrangement joins TRBV6-2 or TRBV6-3 to TRBJ2-1; the D gene could be TRBD1 or TRBD2 (5 bases each). The CDR3 has 14 amino acids. V lost 5 bases and J 4 bases, leaving 12 bases between the germline ends. The germline CDR1 and CDR2 sequences are MNHEY and SVGEGT. CDR3 DNA: TGTGCCAGCAGTGACATCGAGGGGTACAATGAGCAGTTCTTC. As protein: CASSDIEGYNEQFF.

The rearrangement uses TRBV12-3 or TRBV12-4 and TRBJ2-7, with TRBD1 identical over 9 bases. The length of the CDR3 is 15 residues. V shed 5 bases, J shed 3 bases, and the junction held 8 bases outside the gene matches. CDR3 sequence: CASSRGTGKGYEQYF. The DNA of the CDR3 is TGTGCCAGCAGTAGGGGGACAGGGAAAGGCTACGAGCAGTACTTC.